This T cell receptor beta chain was obtained from a study of blood T cell repertoires in COVID-19. On the study more broadly: The samples span acute and convalescent COVID-19 from the United States, Italy and Spain. PBMCs, B-cell-depleted T cells, or T cells provided the cDNA or gDNA that made up the material.

Sequencing used immunoSEQ multiplex PCR; TCRdb keeps in-frame clones, though not all of them. The data show roughly 58,000 clones, approximately 80% seen once. Germline trimming cut 6 bases from V and 0 bases from J; bases unmatched to any gene: 12. CDR3 size: 17 residues. The germline V gene has CDR1 SGHTS and CDR2 YDEGEE. This clonotype originated in a man in his fifties with active or convalescent COVID-19. The V gene is TRBV5-8, the J gene TRBJ2-1; 7 nucleotides agree with TRBD2. The sequencing sample was made of peripheral blood. CDR3 loop: CASTFATGGSSYNEQFF. CDR3 bases: TGTGCCAGCACTTTCGCTACGGGGGGTAGCTCCTACAATGAGCAGTTCTTC.